Below, 9 T cell receptor beta chains from the same sample are listed, as sequenced in a study of T cells in Graves' hyperthyroidism and ophthalmopathy. RNA transcripts served as the template for amplifying TCR beta CDR3 regions. The TCR CDR3 first-round RT-PCR relied on the HTBI primer set. TCRdb analysed the multiplex PCR reads with MiXCR anew, one entry per CDR3 protein. The sample consists of 350,000 or so distinct CDR3 sequences, roughly 20% of them appearing once. Sequencing input: blood. The receptors were sampled from a woman aged 40-49 years with Graves' ophthalmopathy.

This clonotype was seen many times. V gene TRBV28 combines with J gene TRBJ1-1; D is undetermined. The CDR3 length is 14 residues. Trimming pared 2 bases from V and 2 bases from J, leaving 9 bases between. Germline V lookup: CDR1 MDHEN, CDR2 SYDVKM. CDR3 protein: CASSLPGFNTEAFF. The DNA for the CDR3 is TGTGCCAGCAGTTTACCAGGTTTTAACACTGAAGCTTTCTTT. Using reference TRBV28 and TRBJ1-1 for the parts outside the CDR3, the full variable domain is DVKVTQSSRYLVKRTGEKVFLECVQDMDHENMFWYRQDPGLGLRLIYFSYDVKMKEKGDIPEGYSVSREKKERFSLILESASTNQTSMYLCASSLPGFNTEAFFGQGTRLTVV.

In this sample, this clonotype turned up many times. This chain links TRBV6-4 with TRBJ2-2; TRBD2 matches 12 bases. The CDR3 spans 18 residues. Germline V CDR1 and CDR2: MRHNA, SNTAGT. The ends lost 5 bases at V and 6 bases at J; junction bases unmatched: 13. The CDR3 DNA follows: TGTGCCAGCAGTCCCTCTAGCGGGAGGGCCGGGGGACCCGGGGAGCTGTTTTTT. It specifies CASSPSSGRAGGPGELFF.

The table lists this clonotype with many counts. The DNA for the CDR3 is TGCGCCAGCAGCCCATCGGGGGACAGGGGTCACGAGCAGTACTTC. This sequence encodes CASSPSGDRGHEQYF. The chain has TRBV5-1 and TRBJ2-7; 10 bases are a match to TRBD1. CDR1 SGHRS and CDR2 YFSETQ come from the germline V gene. Trimming removed 4 bases from V and 5 bases from J; junction bases left unmatched: 9. The CDR3 has 15 amino acids.

The chain combines TRBV5-1 with TRBJ2-7, with TRBD2 matching 12 bases. CDR1 is SGHRS and CDR2 is YFSETQ in the germline V gene. Losses at the gene ends were 6 bases for V and 3 bases for J; bases not matched to a gene: 13. The CDR3 is 17 residues long. CDR3 in DNA: TGCGCCAGCAAGCGGCTAGCGGGAGGGAGTCCCTTCTACGAGCAGTACTTC. Protein sequence: CASKRLAGGSPFYEQYF.

This clonotype was observed at least ten times. The chain uses TRBV24-1 and TRBJ2-7; a possible D gene is TRBD2 (5 bases). Trimming stripped 9 bases from V and 9 bases from J, with 20 bases between. Germline CDR1 is KGHDR and CDR2 is SFDVKD. The CDR3 has 13 amino acids. CDR3 DNA sequence: TGTGCCACCGAGGAGGCTGGCTACGAACGGCAGTACTTC. Its translation: CATEEAGYERQYF.

This clonotype occurred many times. J is TRBJ2-2 and V is TRBV5-1; D may correspond to TRBD1 or TRBD2 (5 bases each). The CDR3 is 14 residues long. V was cut by 7 bases and J by 1 base, with 11 bases left in between. Germline loops: CDR1 SGHRS, CDR2 YFSETQ. The CDR3 bases are TGCGCCAGCCACGGGACGGGGAACACCGGGGAGCTGTTTTTT. Its translation is CASHGTGNTGELFF.

This clonotype was seen repeatedly, ten times or more. The V and J genes are TRBV6-5 and TRBJ1-5; D call uncertain. The CDR3 runs 13 residues. The germline V gene has CDR1 MNHEY and CDR2 SVGAGI. Trimming shortened V by 2 bases and J by 5 bases, and 7 bases separated the two germline ends. The CDR3 protein is CASSYAPDQPQHF. CDR3 nucleotide sequence: TGTGCCAGCAGTTACGCGCCGGATCAGCCCCAGCATTTT.

The table lists this clonotype with many counts. The V and J genes are TRBV6-5 and TRBJ2-7; D may match TRBD1 or TRBD2 (5 bases each). Trimming removed 7 bases at V and 2 bases at J, with 12 bases between. CDR3 length equals 13 residues. CDR1 MNHEY and CDR2 SVGAGI come from the germline V gene. CDR3 nucleotides: TGTGCCAGCACCCGGGACCCGACCTACGAGCAGTACTTC. Amino acids: CASTRDPTYEQYF.

This clonotype was seen repeatedly, ten times or more. The chain joins TRBV7-6 to TRBJ2-7, with D possibly being TRBD2 (6 bases). V gave up 0 bases and J gave up 3 bases, with 15 bases separating them. Germline CDR1 SGHVS, CDR2 FNYEAQ. This CDR3 spans 16 amino acids. The CDR3 protein is CASSLAEGGRFYEQYF. CDR3 sequence (DNA): TGTGCCAGCAGCTTAGCGGAGGGAGGACGTTTCTACGAGCAGTACTTC.